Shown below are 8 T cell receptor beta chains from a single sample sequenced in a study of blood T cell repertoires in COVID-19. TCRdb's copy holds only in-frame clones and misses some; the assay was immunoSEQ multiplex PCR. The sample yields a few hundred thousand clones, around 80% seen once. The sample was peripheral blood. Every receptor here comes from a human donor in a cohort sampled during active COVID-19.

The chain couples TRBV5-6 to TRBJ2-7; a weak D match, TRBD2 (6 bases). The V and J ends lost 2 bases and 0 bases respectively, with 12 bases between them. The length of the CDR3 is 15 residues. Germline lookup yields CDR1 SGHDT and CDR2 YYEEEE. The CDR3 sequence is CASSFRDSSSYEQYF. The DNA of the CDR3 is TGTGCCAGCAGCTTTAGGGACTCGAGCTCCTACGAGCAGTACTTC.

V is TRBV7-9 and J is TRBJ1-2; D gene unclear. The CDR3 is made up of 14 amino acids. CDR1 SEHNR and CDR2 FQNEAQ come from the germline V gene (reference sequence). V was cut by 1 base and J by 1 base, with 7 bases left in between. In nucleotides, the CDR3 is TGTGCCAGCAGCTTAGGGGGAGTTAACTATGGCTACACCTTC. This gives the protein CASSLGGVNYGYTF. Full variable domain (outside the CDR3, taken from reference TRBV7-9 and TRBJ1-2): DTGVSQNPRHKITKRGQNVTFRCDPISEHNRLYWYRQTLGQGPEFLTYFQNEAQLEKSRLLSDRFSAERPKGSFSTLEIQRTEQGDSAMYLCASSLGGVNYGYTFGSGTRLTVV.

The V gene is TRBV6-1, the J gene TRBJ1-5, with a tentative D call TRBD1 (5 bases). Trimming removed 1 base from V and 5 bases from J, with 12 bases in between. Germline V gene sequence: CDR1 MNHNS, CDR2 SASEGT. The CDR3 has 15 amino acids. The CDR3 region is CASSEDPGGYQPQHF. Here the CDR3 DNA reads TGTGCCAGCAGTGAAGATCCGGGGGGGTATCAGCCCCAGCATTTT.

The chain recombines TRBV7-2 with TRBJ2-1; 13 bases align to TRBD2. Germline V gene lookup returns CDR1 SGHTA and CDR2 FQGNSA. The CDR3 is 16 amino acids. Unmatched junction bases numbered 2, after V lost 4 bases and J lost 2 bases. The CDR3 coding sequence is TGTGCCAGCAGCTCAACTAGCGGGGGGGCCTACAATGAGCAGTTCTTC. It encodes CASSSTSGGAYNEQFF.

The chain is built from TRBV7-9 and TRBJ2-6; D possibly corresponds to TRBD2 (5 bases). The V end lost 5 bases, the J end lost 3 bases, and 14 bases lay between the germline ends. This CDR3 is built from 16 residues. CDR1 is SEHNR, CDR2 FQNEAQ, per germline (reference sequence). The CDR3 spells CASSPRGILGANVLTF. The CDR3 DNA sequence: TGTGCCAGCAGCCCGAGAGGGATTCTTGGGGCCAACGTCCTGACTTTC. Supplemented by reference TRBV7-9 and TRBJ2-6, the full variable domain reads DTGVSQNPRHKITKRGQNVTFRCDPISEHNRLYWYRQTLGQGPEFLTYFQNEAQLEKSRLLSDRFSAERPKGSFSTLEIQRTEQGDSAMYLCASSPRGILGANVLTFGAGSRLTVL.

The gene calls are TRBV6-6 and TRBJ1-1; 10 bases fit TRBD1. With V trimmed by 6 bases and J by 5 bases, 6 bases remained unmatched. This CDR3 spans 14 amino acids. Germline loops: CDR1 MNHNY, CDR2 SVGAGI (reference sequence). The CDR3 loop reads CASRPGQGRTEAFF. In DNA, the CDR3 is TGTGCCAGCAGACCGGGACAGGGGAGAACTGAAGCTTTCTTT.

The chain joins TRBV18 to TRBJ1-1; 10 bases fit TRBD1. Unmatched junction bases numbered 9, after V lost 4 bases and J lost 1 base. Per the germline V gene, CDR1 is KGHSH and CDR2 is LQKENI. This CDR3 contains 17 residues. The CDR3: CASSLRTGGNSNTEAFF. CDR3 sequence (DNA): TGTGCCAGCTCACTAAGGACAGGGGGGAACTCGAACACTGAAGCTTTCTTT.

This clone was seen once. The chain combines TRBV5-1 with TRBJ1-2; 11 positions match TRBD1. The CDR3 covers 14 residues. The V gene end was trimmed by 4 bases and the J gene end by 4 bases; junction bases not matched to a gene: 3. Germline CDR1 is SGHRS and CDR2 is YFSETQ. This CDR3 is CASSPGTGGYGYTF. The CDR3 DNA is TGCGCCAGCAGCCCGGGGACAGGGGGCTATGGCTACACCTTC.